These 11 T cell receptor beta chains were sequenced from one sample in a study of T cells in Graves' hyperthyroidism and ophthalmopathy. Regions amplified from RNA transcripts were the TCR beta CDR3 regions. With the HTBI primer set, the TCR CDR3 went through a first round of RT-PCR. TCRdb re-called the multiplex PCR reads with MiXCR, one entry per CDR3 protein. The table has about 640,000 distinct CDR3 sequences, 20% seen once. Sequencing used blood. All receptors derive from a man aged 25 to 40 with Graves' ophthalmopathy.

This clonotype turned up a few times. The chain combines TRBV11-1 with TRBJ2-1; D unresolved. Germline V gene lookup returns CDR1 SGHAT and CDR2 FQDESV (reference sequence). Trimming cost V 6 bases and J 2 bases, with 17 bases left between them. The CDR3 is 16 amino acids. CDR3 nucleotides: TGTGCCAGCAGTTCCAATAAGGGTAGCCCCTACAATGAGCAGTTCTTC. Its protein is CASSSNKGSPYNEQFF.

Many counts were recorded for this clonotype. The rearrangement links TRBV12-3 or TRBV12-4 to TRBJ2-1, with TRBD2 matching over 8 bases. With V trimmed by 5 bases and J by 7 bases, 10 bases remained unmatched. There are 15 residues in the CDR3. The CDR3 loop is CASSPPGLGRNEQFF. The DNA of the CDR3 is TGTGCCAGCAGTCCTCCGGGACTAGGTAGGAATGAGCAGTTCTTC.

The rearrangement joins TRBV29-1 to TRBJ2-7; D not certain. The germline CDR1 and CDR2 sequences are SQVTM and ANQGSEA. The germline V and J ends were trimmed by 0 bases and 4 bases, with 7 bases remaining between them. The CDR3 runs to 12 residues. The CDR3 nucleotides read TGCAGCGTTGAAGACCAGCAGTACGAGCAGTACTTC. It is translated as CSVEDQQYEQYF.

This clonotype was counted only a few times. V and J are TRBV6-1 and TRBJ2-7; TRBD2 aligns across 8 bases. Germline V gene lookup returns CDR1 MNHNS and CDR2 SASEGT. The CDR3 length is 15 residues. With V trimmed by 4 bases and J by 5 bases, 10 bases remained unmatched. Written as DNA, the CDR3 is TGTGCCAGCAGTGCCGGGGGGGGTTGGCTAGACGAGCAGTACTTC. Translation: CASSAGGGWLDEQYF.

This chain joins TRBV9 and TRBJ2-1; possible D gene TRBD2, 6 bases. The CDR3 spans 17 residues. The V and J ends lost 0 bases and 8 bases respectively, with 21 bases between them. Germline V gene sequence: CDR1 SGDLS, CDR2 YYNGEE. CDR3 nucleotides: TGTGCCAGCAGCGTAGCTATGAGCGGAGGGGCGGAGGATGAGCAGTTCTTC. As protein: CASSVAMSGGAEDEQFF.

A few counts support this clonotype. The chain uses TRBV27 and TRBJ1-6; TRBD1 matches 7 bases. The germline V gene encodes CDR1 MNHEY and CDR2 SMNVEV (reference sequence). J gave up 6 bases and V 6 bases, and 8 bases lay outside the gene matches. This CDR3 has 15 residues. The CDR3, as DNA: TGTGCCAGCAGGGATACGAACAGGGGTAATTCACCCCTCCACTTT. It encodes CASRDTNRGNSPLHF.

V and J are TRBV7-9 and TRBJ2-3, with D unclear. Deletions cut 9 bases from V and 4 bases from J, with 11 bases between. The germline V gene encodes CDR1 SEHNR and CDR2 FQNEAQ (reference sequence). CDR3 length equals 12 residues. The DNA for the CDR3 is TGTGCCAGTTCGGAGCCGCCAGATACGCAGTATTTT. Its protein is CASSEPPDTQYF. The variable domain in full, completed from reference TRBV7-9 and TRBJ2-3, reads DTGVSQNPRHKITKRGQNVTFRCDPISEHNRLYWYRQTLGQGPEFLTYFQNEAQLEKSRLLSDRFSAERPKGSFSTLEIQRTEQGDSAMYLCASSEPPDTQYFGPGTRLTVL.

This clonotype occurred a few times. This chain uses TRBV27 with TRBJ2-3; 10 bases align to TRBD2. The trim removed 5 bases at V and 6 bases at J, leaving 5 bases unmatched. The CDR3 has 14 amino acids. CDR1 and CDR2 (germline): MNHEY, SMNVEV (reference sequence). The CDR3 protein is CASSALAGVDTQYF. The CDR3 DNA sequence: TGTGCCAGCAGTGCCCTAGCGGGAGTGGATACGCAGTATTTT.

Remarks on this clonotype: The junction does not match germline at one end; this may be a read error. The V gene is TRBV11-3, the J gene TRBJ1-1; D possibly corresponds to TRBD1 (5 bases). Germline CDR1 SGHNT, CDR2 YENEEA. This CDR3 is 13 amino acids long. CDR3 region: CACSLTGNTEAFF. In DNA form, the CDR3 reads TGTGCCTGCAGCCTTACAGGGAACACTGAAGCTTTCTTT.

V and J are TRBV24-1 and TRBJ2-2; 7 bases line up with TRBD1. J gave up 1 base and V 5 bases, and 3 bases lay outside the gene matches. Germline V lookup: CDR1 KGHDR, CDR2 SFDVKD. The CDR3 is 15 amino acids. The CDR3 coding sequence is TGTGCCACCAGTGGTCGGACAGGGAACACCGGGGAGCTGTTTTTT. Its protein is CATSGRTGNTGELFF.

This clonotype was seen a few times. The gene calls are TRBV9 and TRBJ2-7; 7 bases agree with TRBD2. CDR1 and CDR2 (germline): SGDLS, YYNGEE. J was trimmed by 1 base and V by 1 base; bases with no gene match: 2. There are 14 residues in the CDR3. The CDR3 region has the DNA TGTGCCAGCAGCGTACAAGCGGGGTCCTACGAGCAGTACTTC. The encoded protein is CASSVQAGSYEQYF.